This TCR beta chain is from a study of cytomegalovirus exposure and HLA in healthy donors. The study ran its PCR with 60 Vbeta and 13 Jbeta primers. The repertoire was sequenced with immunoSEQ multiplex PCR; TCRdb's copy has only in-frame clones and lacks some. The sample carries 150,000 to 200,000 clones, 82% recorded once. CDR1 and CDR2 from the germline V gene are SGHTA and FQGNSA. V shed 6 bases and J shed 2 bases, with 5 bases lying between them. The CDR3 loop spans 12 amino acids. The receptor comes from a man between 50 and 59 years old in good health and CMV-seropositive. The specimen was PBMCs. The chain uses TRBV7-2 and TRBJ1-5, with D unclear. CDR3 amino acids: CASREGNQPQHF. The CDR3 nucleotides read TGTGCCAGCAGGGAGGGCAATCAGCCCCAGCATTTT.